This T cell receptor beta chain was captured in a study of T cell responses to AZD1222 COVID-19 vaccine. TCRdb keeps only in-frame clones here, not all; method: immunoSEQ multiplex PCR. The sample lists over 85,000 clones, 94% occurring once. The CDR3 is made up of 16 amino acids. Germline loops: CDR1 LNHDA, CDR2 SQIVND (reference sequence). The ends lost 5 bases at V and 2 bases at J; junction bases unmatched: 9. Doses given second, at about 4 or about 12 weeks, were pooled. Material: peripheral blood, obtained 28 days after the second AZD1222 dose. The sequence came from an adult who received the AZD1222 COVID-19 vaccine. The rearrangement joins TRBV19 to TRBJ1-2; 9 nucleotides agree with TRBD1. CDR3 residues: CASSVTGGTVNYGYTF. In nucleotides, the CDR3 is TGTGCCAGTAGTGTCACAGGGGGCACGGTGAACTATGGCTACACCTTC.